Listed below are T cell receptor beta chains from one sample, sequenced in a study of cytomegalovirus exposure and HLA in healthy donors. Libraries were prepared by immunoSEQ multiplex PCR; TCRdb keeps only in-frame clonotypes and omits some of them. The sample holds about 90,000 clones; roughly 83% are singletons and the top ten take 12%. Input material: PBMCs. The receptor source for this set is a woman under 30 in good health and CMV-seropositive. Both conserved end residues are part of each CDR3. Each record gives: J gene, D gene, clone size, V gene, CDR3 DNA, CDR3 protein. D genes are given only for firm matches. The listing skips clone size in some rows; elsewhere it reads once, few, many or a size class.

TRBJ1-6 | TRBD1 | . | TRBV7-9 | TGTGCCAGCAGACCCGGACAGGGGGCGAATTCACCCCTCCACTTT | CASRPGQGANSPLHF
TRBJ1-5 | TRBD1 | . | TRBV28 | TGTGCCAGCAGTTTGGAAGGACAGGGATTCGGTCAGCCCCAGCATTTT | CASSLEGQGFGQPQHF
TRBJ2-5 | . | . | TRBV28 | TGTGCCGCGGGGAGAACAGAGACCCAGTACTTC | CAAGRTETQYF
TRBJ2-7 | TRBD1 | . | TRBV4-1 | TGCGCCAGCAGCCAAACCGGGACAGGGGAAAGTTGGGGCTACGAGCAGTACTTC | CASSQTGTGESWGYEQYF
TRBJ2-7 | . | . | TRBV21-1 | TGTGCCAGCACCCTAGGACTGAGCTTCTACGAGCAGTACTTC | CASTLGLSFYEQYF
TRBJ2-6 | . | . | TRBV6-1 | TGTGCCAGCAACCGGGCTGGGGCCAACGTCCTGACTTTC | CASNRAGANVLTF
TRBJ1-6 | TRBD1 | . | TRBV2 | TGTGCCAGCATTGAGGGACAGGGCGGACCCCTCCACTTT | CASIEGQGGPLHF
TRBJ2-3 | TRBD2 | . | TRBV6-1 | TGTGCCAGCAGCACTAGCGGGGGGGCCACAGATACGCAGTATTTT | CASSTSGGATDTQYF
TRBJ2-3 | TRBD2 | . | TRBV18 | TGTGCCAGCTCACTTGGACTAGCGAGGACAGATACGCAGTATTTT | CASSLGLARTDTQYF
TRBJ2-5 | . | few | TRBV7-3 | TGTGCCAGCAGCTTTGGCCCTCAAGAGACCCAGTACTTC | CASSFGPQETQYF
TRBJ2-3 | . | . | TRBV7-6 | TGTGCCAGCAACCTCGGCGGTTGGGATACGCAGTATTTT | CASNLGGWDTQYF
TRBJ2-3 | TRBD1 | . | TRBV4-2 | TGTGCCAGCAGCCAAGCCATGAGGACAGGGGGGGATACGCAGTATTTT | CASSQAMRTGGDTQYF
TRBJ2-2 | . | . | TRBV9 | TGTGCCAGCAGACCACAGGACACCGGGGAGCTGTTTTTT | CASRPQDTGELFF
TRBJ2-7 | . | . | TRBV19 | TGTGCCAGTAGTATAGCCTCAGGGAGGAACGAGCAGTACTTC | CASSIASGRNEQYF
TRBJ2-3 | . | . | TRBV7-9 | TGTGCCAGCAGCTCCACCCCCGGTTTTCACGGAGGAGGAGATACGCAGTATTTT | CASSSTPGFHGGGDTQYF
TRBJ2-7 | . | . | TRBV10-3 | TGTGCCATCAGTGCTCTCTACGAGCAGTACTTC | CAISALYEQYF
TRBJ2-1 | TRBD2 | . | TRBV5-8 | TGTGCCAGCAGCTTAACTAGCGGATCCAGCTCCTACAATGAGCAGTTCTTC | CASSLTSGSSSYNEQFF